This TCR beta chain was recovered during a study of molecular identifiers for immune sequencing clone quantification. Study-level background: Replicate RNA came from 20,000 or 100,000 naive CD8 cells and was split five ways, and four parts were sequenced.

The CDR3 extends over 15 amino acids. CDR1 and CDR2 (germline): MDHEN, SYDVKM. TCRdb reanalysed the PCR reads using MiXCR and keeps one entry per CDR3 protein. The sample lists about 500,000 distinct CDR3 sequences; over 20% were seen once. As regards this clonotype: The antigen is unknown. Possible read error: a much larger clone is one base away.

Whole-study findings and limits: Single-cell amounts of spiked Jurkat TCR RNA were reportedly detectable among about 960,000 naive cells.

Sequenced input: naive CD8+ T cells from blood, with Jurkat cell RNA spiked in. Subset described: FACS-sorted CD8+CD4-CCR7+CD45RA+ naive T cells. The chain is built from TRBV28 and TRBJ2-5; D is unresolved. The receptor was isolated from a human donor in good health. Some libraries in this study had Jurkat cell RNA spiked in. The CDR3 coding sequence is TGTGCCGGCAGTTTATTGCGCCCCAATCAAGAGACCCAGTACTTC. It codes for CAGSLLRPNQETQYF. Full variable domain (remainder filled in from reference TRBV28 and TRBJ2-5): DVKVTQSSRYLVKRTGEKVFLECVQDMDHENMFWYRQDPGLGLRLIYFSYDVKMKEKGDIPEGYSVSREKKERFSLILESASTNQTSMYLCAGSLLRPNQETQYFGPGTRLLVL.